This entry features one T cell receptor beta chain sequence. No cognate antigen has been identified for it. No base quality information exists; no much larger clone differs at one position. Five hundred nanograms of biopsy DNA per sample were submitted for commercial TCRB immunosequencing. Adaptive Biotechnology amplified CDR3 regions from genomic DNA with a two-step multiplex PCR that controlled for amplification bias. In the first PCR, primers covered every V and J gene segment, and in the second PCR, barcodes and Illumina adapters were added. An Illumina instrument was used to sequence the CDR3 libraries. As for the authors' bioinformatics: Analysis combined the vendor-provided pipelines with custom analysis of raw data in R/Bioconductor under R version 3.3.0. Clonality, which ranges from 0 to 1, was calculated as the inverse of the normalised Shannon entropy across all productive clones. High-frequency clones were defined as the share of the repertoire taken up by the top 100 clones, keeping only clones that passed a 95% confidence test. The Simpson index measured repertoire diversity, and the Morisita-Horn index measured overlap between samples. TCRdb holds this immuneACCESS table with in-frame rearrangements only. Some clones are missing; in checked studies, unresolved V genes explain under half, and the rest has no known cause. Clone size and V and J calls were adopted from that table, with D and trimming inferred from the DNA. Present in this sample are about 7,200 clones, around 70% of which were seen just once. The ten largest clones take up 9% of the sample.

Explained via the paper, the time point label denotes: neoterminal ileum biopsy at postoperative endoscopy, about 6 months after surgery. Adults with ileal or ileocolonic Crohn's disease and an indication for ileocolonic resection were eligible for inclusion. Before DNA extraction, whole ileal mucosal biopsies were kept frozen at -80 degrees C. A TRizol-based method was used to extract genomic DNA from the frozen whole biopsies, and the DNA was quantified with a NanoDrop 2000 spectrophotometer. The data were obtained in a study of T cell repertoires in ileal Crohn's disease (dated by TCRdb to about 2019). Looking at the study overall: The median duration of disease was approximately 8.5 years, and at the time of surgery 35% of patients were active smokers. Surgery was performed for a complication in all patients, with stricturing disease in approximately 60% and penetrating disease in approximately 40%. Roughly half of the patients were given postoperative therapy, with about a dozen receiving thiopurines and around 18 receiving anti-TNF agents. M6 samples consisted of neoterminal ileum biopsies collected during postoperative colonoscopy. A prospective multicentre cohort supplied the roughly 57 Crohn's disease patients whose TCR repertoires were analysed. Running in parallel with the study was a multicentre cohort set up to find predictors of early endoscopic recurrence following ileocolonic resection. Endoscopic postoperative recurrence was defined as a Rutgeerts score above i0. A total of roughly 150 mucosal samples from 60 or so patients were sequenced, collected from several sites on the surgical specimen and at postoperative endoscopy.

The trim is 7 bases for V and 7 bases for J, with a gap of 20 bases between the germline ends. The germline V gene provides CDR1 SGHAT and CDR2 FQNNGV. Its CDR3 holds 15 amino acids, cysteine through phenylalanine. This entry keeps only the CDR3 DNA: 45 bases, framed from base 1. What the work shows at the level of the full study, not this receptor alone: Postoperative endoscopy timing varied within the first year after surgery, with a median delay of around 7.1 months. Patients who were active smokers at surgery had a significantly higher proportion of clonal expansions than non-smokers (around 25% vs 18%, p=0.02). Mucosal CD4 and CD8 T cells were sorted and sequenced only in a subgroup of patients, the size of which was not stated. Higher high-frequency clone percentages at surgery were associated with endoscopic recurrence; all patients with clonality above 26.8% (18/57) had recurrence. Sorted CD8 T cells carried more high-frequency clones than CD4 T cells, suggesting mucosal expansions were mainly CD8.

This chain joins TRBV11-2 to TRBJ2-1; the best D guess is TRBD2, with 5 bases matching. This sequence was found in an adult with Crohn's disease. Sequencing input: ileal tissue. The CDR3 region has the sequence CASILPTFSGNEQFF. The DNA sequence is TGTGCCAGCATCCTCCCGACATTTTCGGGGAATGAGCAGTTCTTC.